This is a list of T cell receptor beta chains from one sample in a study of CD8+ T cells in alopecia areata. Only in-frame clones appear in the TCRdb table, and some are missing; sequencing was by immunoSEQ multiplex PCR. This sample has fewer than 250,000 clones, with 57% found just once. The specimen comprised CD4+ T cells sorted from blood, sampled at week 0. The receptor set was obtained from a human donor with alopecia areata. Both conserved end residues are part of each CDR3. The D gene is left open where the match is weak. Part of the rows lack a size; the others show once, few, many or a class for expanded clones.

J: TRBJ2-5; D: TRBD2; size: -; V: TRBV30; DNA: TGTGCCTTAGAGCGGGACCTCTACCAAGAGACCCAGTACTTC; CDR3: CALERDLYQETQYF
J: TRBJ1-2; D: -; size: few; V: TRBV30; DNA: TGTGCCTGGACTAGGGACAACTGGGGGAATGGCTACACCTTC; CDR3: CAWTRDNWGNGYTF
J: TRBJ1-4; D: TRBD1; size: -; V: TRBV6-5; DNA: TGTGCCAGCAGTTACCTGGGACAGGGCGATGAAAAACTGTTTTTT; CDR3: CASSYLGQGDEKLFF
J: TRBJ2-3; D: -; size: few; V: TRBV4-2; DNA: TGTGCCAGCAGCCAAGTGGAAGATACGCAGTATTTT; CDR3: CASSQVEDTQYF
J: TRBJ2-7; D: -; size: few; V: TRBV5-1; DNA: TGCGCCAGCAGCGGCGCAGGTGATTCCTACGAGCAGTACTTC; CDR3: CASSGAGDSYEQYF
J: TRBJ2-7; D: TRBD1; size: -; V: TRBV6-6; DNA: TGTGCCAGCAGTTTGTCAGGGGGCCACGTCGAGCAGTACTTC; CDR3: CASSLSGGHVEQYF
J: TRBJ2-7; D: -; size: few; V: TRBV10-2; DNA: TGCGCCAGCAGTGAGACGCCGGGTACAGGGATGTTCCCCTCCTACGAGCAGTACTTC; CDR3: CASSETPGTGMFPSYEQYF
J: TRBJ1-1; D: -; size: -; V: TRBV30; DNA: TGTGCCTGGAGTGTATCGAACACTGAAGCTTTCTTT; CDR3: CAWSVSNTEAFF
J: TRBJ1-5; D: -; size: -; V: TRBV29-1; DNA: TGCAGCGTTGAAGGGACATCGGGGGGTTCGCCCCAGCATTTT; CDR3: CSVEGTSGGSPQHF
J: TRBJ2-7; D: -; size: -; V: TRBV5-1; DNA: TGCGCCAGCAGCTGGGACGGATACGAGCAGTACTTC; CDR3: CASSWDGYEQYF
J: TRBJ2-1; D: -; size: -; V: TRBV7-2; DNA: TGTGCCAGCAGCTTAGAGCACAATGAGCAGTTCTTC; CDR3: CASSLEHNEQFF
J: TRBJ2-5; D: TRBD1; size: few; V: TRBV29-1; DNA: TGCAGCGAGGGACAGAACCAAGAGACCCAGTACTTC; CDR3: CSEGQNQETQYF
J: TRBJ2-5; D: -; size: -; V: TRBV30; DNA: TGTGCCTGGCAGGGGGGCGGGGAGACCCAGTACTTC; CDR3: CAWQGGGETQYF
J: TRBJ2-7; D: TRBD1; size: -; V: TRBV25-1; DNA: TGTGCCAGCAGTGCGACAGGGACCTACGAGCAGTACTTC; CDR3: CASSATGTYEQYF
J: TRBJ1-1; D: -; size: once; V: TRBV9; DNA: TGTGCCAGCAGCCGAAAGTCTCAGGGTAACACTGAAGCTTTCTTT; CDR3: CASSRKSQGNTEAFF
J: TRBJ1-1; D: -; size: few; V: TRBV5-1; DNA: TGCGCCAGCAGCTTGGGGCTCGGGACACCGATACCGAACACTGAAGCTTTCTTT; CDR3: CASSLGLGTPIPNTEAFF
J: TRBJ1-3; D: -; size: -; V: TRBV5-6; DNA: TGTGCCAGCAGCTTGAACTTTGATGGAAACACCATATATTTT; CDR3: CASSLNFDGNTIYF
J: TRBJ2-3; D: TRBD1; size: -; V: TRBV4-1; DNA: TGCGCCAGCAGTCAGACCGGGACAGACACAGATACGCAGTATTTT; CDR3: CASSQTGTDTDTQYF
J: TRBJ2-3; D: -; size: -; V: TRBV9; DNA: TGTGCCAGCAGCGAGAACCCCCATGAGACGCAGTATTTT; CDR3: CASSENPHETQYF
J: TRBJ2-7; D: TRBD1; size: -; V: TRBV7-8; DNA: TGTGCCAGCAGCTTAGGGACAGGGGTATTCGAGCAGTACTTC; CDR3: CASSLGTGVFEQYF
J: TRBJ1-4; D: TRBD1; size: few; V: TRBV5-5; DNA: TGTGCCAGCAGCTTGCGGGACAGGGATTTTAAGCTGTTTTTT; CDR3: CASSLRDRDFKLFF
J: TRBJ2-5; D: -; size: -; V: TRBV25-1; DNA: TGTGCCAGCAGTGAGGCCGACCGTAAGACCCAGTACTTC; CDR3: CASSEADRKTQYF
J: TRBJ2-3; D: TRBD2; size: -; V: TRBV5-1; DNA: TGCGCCAGCAGCTTCTTCCGACTAGCGGAGGGGACAGATACGCAGTATTTT; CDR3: CASSFFRLAEGTDTQYF
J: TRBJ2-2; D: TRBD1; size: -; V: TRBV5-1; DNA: TGCGCCAGCAGCTCAGACAGGGGAGTCACCGGGGAGCTGTTTTTT; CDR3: CASSSDRGVTGELFF
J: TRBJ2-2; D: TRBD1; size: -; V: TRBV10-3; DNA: TGTGCCATCAGGACCGGGACAGCGAACACCGGGGAGCTGTTTTTT; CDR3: CAIRTGTANTGELFF
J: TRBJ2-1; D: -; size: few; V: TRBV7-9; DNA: TGTGCCAGCAGCTTACCCCCTGGGGGGAGTGAGCAGTTCTTC; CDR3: CASSLPPGGSEQFF
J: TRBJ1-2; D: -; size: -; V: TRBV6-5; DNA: TGTGCCAGCAGTTCCCCGGGACAACTCCGAGGGGGCTACACCTTC; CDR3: CASSSPGQLRGGYTF
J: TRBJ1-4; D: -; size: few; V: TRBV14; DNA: TGTGCCAGCAGCCAACGGCAGGGTCTGGAAAAACTGTTTTTT; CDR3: CASSQRQGLEKLFF
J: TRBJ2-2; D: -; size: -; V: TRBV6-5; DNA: TGTGCCAGCCGACTATTGAACACCGGGGAGCTGTTTTTT; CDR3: CASRLLNTGELFF
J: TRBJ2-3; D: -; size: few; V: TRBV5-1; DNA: TGCGCCAGCAGCTTGGCGGATACGCAGTATTTT; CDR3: CASSLADTQYF
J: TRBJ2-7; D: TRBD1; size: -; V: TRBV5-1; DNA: TGCGCCAGCAGCTGGGGACAGGGGATTACCTACGAGCAGTACTTC; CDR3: CASSWGQGITYEQYF
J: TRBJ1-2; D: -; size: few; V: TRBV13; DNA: TGTGCCAGCAGCTCCCGGACAGTAGAGGAACCCTATGGCTACACCTTC; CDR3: CASSSRTVEEPYGYTF
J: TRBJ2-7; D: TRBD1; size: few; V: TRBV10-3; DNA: TGTGCCATCAGTGAGTATCCGGGACAGGGGGCCGACGAGCAGTACTTC; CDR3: CAISEYPGQGADEQYF
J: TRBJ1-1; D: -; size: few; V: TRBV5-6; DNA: TGTGCCAGCAGCTTCAAAACCGGGACACCGGCCCCTGGGGCTTTCTTT; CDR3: CASSFKTGTPAPGAFF
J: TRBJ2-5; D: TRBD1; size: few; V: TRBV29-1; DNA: TGCAGCGTGCCCGGCGGGACAGGGGGCGTTGGGACCCAGTACTTC; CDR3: CSVPGGTGGVGTQYF
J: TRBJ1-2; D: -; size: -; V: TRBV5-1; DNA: TGCGCCAGCAGCCCCCAGGCCGCCGCCAACTATGGCTACACCTTC; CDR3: CASSPQAAANYGYTF
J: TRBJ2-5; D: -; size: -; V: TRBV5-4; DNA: TGTGCCAGCAGCTTTGCCTCCCTCGTGTGGGAGACCCAGTACTTC; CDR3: CASSFASLVWETQYF
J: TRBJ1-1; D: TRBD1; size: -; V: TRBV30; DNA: TGTGCCTGGGCGGGACAGGGGTACACTGAAGCTTTCTTT; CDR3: CAWAGQGYTEAFF
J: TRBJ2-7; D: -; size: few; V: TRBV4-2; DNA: TGTGCCAGCAGCCGACCTTCGGGGGAAGACGAGCAGTACTTC; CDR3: CASSRPSGEDEQYF
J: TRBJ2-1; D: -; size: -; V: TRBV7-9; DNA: TGTGCCAGCAGCTTTATGGGTCATACAGGGCCCACTGCGGTCAATGAGCAGTTCTTC; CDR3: CASSFMGHTGPTAVNEQFF
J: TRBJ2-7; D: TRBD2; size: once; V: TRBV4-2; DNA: TGTGCCAGCAGCCAAGACCGGCGGACTAGCGGGAGGGCCTACGAGCAGTACTTC; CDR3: CASSQDRRTSGRAYEQYF
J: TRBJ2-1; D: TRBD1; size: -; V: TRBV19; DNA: TGTGCCAGTAGTGGGGACAGGGGAAGCGAGCAGTTCTTC; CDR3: CASSGDRGSEQFF
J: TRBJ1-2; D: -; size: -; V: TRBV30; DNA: TGTGCCTGGAGTGATGGATCGGGCTACACCTTC; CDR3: CAWSDGSGYTF
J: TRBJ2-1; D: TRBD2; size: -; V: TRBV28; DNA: TGTGCCAGCAGTTCACCTAGCGGGAGCTCCTACAATGAGCAGTTCTTC; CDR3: CASSSPSGSSYNEQFF
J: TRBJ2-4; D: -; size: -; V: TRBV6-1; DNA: TGTGCCAGCATACGAGGGGAGGCCAAAAACATTCAGTACTTC; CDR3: CASIRGEAKNIQYF
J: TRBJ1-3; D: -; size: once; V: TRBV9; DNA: TGTGCCAGCAGCGGAGGGGTCTCTGGAAACACCATATATTTT; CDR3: CASSGGVSGNTIYF
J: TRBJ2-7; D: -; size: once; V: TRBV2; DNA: TGTGCCAGCAGGGAACGGGATCTATCCACCTACGAGCAGTACTTC; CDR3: CASRERDLSTYEQYF
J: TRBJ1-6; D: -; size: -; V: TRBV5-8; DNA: TGTGCCAGCAGCTTGGTGCCCGCCAGCTCCTATAATTCACCCCTCCACTTT; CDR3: CASSLVPASSYNSPLHF
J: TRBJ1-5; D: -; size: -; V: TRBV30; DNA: TGTGCCTGGACTCCTCAGGGCAGGGGCCATAGCAATCAGCCCCAGCATTTT; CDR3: CAWTPQGRGHSNQPQHF
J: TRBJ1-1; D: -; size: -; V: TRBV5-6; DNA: TGTGCCAGCAGCCGTGTAGGGTTCGACACTGAAGCTTTCTTT; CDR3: CASSRVGFDTEAFF
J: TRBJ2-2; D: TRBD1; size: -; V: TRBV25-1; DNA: TGTGCCAGCAGTGAAACCCAGGGGGCAACCGGGGAGCTGTTTTTT; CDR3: CASSETQGATGELFF
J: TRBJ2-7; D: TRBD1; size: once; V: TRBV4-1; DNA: TGCGCCAGCAGCCAACCGGGACAGGGCCGCGAGCAGTACTTC; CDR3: CASSQPGQGREQYF